This T cell receptor beta chain is from a study of blood T cell repertoires in COVID-19. Study-wide context: The origin of the acute and convalescent COVID-19 samples was the United States, Italy and Spain.

Enrolled through a virtual design, the participants were between roughly 18 and 90 years of age and came from about two dozen US areas. Cohort 3 donors counted as recovered after two negative PCRs, clearance, or resolved symptoms. Looked up from germline, CDR1 is SNHLY and CDR2 is FYNNEI. There are 15 residues in the CDR3. The V gene lost 3 bases and the J gene lost 2 bases, with 14 bases spanning the gap. As originally analysed: Using reference gene primer amplification, nucleated cell counts were estimated. TCRdb's copy holds only in-frame clones and misses some; the assay was immunoSEQ multiplex PCR. That table gives V, J and clone size, and the DNA gave D and trimming. In the table there are approximately 250,000 clones, approximately 86% of which are singletons.

The rearrangement joins TRBV2 to TRBJ2-7, with a weak D call TRBD1 (6 bases). This receptor was identified in a woman younger than 45 who had recovered from COVID-19. The source material was PBMCs or T cells enriched from blood (not recorded which). The CDR3: CASSDWKTGPYEQYF. The DNA for the CDR3 is TGTGCCAGCAGTGACTGGAAGACAGGCCCCTACGAGCAGTACTTC.